These 5 T cell receptor beta chains were sequenced from one sample in a study of T cell responses to AZD1222 COVID-19 vaccine. Only in-frame clones appear in the TCRdb table, and some are missing; sequencing was by immunoSEQ multiplex PCR. The sample holds about 140,000 clones. Sequencing used peripheral blood. These TCRs come from an adult in good health.

The chain combines TRBV7-9 with TRBJ1-1; D not resolved. Trimming took off 5 bases at V and 2 bases at J, with 12 bases between the two ends. The CDR3 length is 14 residues. Germline assignment: CDR1 SEHNR and CDR2 FQNEAQ (reference sequence). The CDR3 coding sequence is TGTGCCAGCAGCCACACGGTCAGCAACACTGAAGCTTTCTTT. It encodes CASSHTVSNTEAFF.

The rearrangement joins TRBV5-1 to TRBJ2-5, with a tentative D call TRBD1 (5 bases). V was pared by 0 bases and J by 3 bases, with 9 bases between. Germline V gene sequence: CDR1 SGHRS, CDR2 YFSETQ. The CDR3 has 14 residues. CDR3 sequence: CASSLVGREETQYF. The CDR3 DNA reads as TGCGCCAGCAGCTTGGTGGGCAGGGAAGAGACCCAGTACTTC.

V is TRBV25-1 and J is TRBJ1-1; no definite D call. The length of the CDR3 is 14 residues. Trimming left V 2 bases short and J 0 bases short, with 7 bases between. The germline gives CDR1 MGHDK, CDR2 SYGVNS. CDR3: CASSEGSMNTEAFF. As DNA, the CDR3 is TGTGCCAGCAGTGAAGGCAGCATGAACACTGAAGCTTTCTTT.

The V call is TRBV5-1, the J call TRBJ1-2, with D possibly being TRBD1 (5 bases). V lost 7 bases and J 1 base, leaving 11 bases between the germline ends. CDR1 and CDR2 from the germline V gene are SGHRS and YFSETQ. The CDR3 contains 13 residues. The CDR3 nucleotides read TGCGCCAGCGGATTACAGGATAACTATGGCTACACCTTC. As protein: CASGLQDNYGYTF. Full variable domain (remainder filled in from reference TRBV5-1 and TRBJ1-2): KAGVTQTPRYLIKTRGQQVTLSCSPISGHRSVSWYQQTPGQGLQFLFEYFSETQRNKGNFPGRFSGRQFSNSRSEMNVSTLELGDSALYLCASGLQDNYGYTFGSGTRLTVV.

This chain joins TRBV5-1 and TRBJ1-2; D is uncertain. Germline V gene data show CDR1 as SGHRS and CDR2 as YFSETQ. This CDR3 comprises 15 residues. V was shortened by 0 bases and J by 4 bases, with 13 bases between the two germline ends. The CDR3 loop reads CASSLEAGARYGYTF. DNA for the CDR3: TGCGCCAGCAGCTTGGAGGCAGGAGCCCGCTATGGCTACACCTTC.